This TCR beta chain originates from a study of OX40 agonist ivuxolimab in advanced cancers. Study-level findings and limits: At doses 0.1 to 3.0 mg/kg, CD4+ and CD8+ clones expanded.

The CDR3 covers 15 residues. Germline CDR1 SGHDT, CDR2 YYEEEE. After removal of 4 bases from V and 6 bases from J, the junction contained 8 bases not matched to a gene. Autoimmune disease history or systemic immunosuppression meant exclusion. With baseline, cycle 4 day 1, and cycle 7 day 1 as timepoints, blood was sampled. TCRdb keeps only in-frame clones here, not all; method: immunoSEQ multiplex PCR. Of around 20,000 clones in the sample, just over 85% were seen once. Details on this clone: The antigen is not known.

The source material was CD4+ or CD8+ T cells sorted from blood, sampled in a trial of the OX40 agonist ivuxolimab. The receptor was isolated from an adult with an advanced solid tumor such as melanoma, head and neck, liver or kidney cancer. The chain recombines TRBV5-6 with TRBJ2-7; 12 bases agree with TRBD1. The CDR3 region has the DNA TGTGCCAGCAGCCCAGGGACAGGGGGCTTGCGCGAGCAGTACTTC. Its protein is CASSPGTGGLREQYF.